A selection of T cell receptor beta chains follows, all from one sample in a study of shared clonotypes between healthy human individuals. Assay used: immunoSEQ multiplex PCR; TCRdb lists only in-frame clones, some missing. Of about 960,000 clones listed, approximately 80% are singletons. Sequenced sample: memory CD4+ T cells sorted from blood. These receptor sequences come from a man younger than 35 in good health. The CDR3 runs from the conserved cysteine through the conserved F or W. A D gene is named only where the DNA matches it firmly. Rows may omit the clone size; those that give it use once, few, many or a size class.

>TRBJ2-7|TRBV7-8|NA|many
TGTGCCAGCAGGGGTCGGGGCTACGAGCAGTACTTC
CASRGRGYEQYF
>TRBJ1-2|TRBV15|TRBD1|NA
TGTGCCACCAGCAGAGTCGGACAGGGTCACTATGGCTACACCTTC
CATSRVGQGHYGYTF
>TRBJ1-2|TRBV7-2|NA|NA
TGTGCCAGCAGCTTAGGTACAGGGAACTATGGCTACACCTTC
CASSLGTGNYGYTF
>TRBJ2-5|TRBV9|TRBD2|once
TGTGCCAGCAGCGTAGATGAGCGGGAGGGGTTGGAGACCCAGTACTTC
CASSVDEREGLETQYF
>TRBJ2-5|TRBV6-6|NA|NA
TGTGCCAGCAGTCATCCGGGGGGCGGCCAAGAGACCCAGTACTTC
CASSHPGGGQETQYF
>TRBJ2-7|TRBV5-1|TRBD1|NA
TGCGCCAGCAGCGGAGACAGGGACTCCTACGAGCAGTACTTC
CASSGDRDSYEQYF
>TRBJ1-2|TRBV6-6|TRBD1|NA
TGTGCCAGCAGTTGGGGAGACAGGGCCTATGGCTACACCTTC
CASSWGDRAYGYTF
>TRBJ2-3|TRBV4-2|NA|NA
TGTGCCAGCAGCCAGGAGGCGAATAGCGGTTCCTCCACAGATACGCAGTATTTT
CASSQEANSGSSTDTQYF
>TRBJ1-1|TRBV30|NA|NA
TGTGCCTGGAGCGGGGCCCAAACTCTTATGAACACTGAAGCTTTCTTT
CAWSGAQTLMNTEAFF
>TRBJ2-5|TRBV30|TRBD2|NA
TGTGCCTGGAGTCGGGGGGGAATGGCGACCCAGTACTTC
CAWSRGGMATQYF
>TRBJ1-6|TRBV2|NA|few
TGTGCCAGCAGTGAAGATCGCGGTTCCCCCCTCCACTTT
CASSEDRGSPLHF
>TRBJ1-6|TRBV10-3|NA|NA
TGTGCCATCAGTGTCGGGACTGCGAATTCACCCCTCCACTTT
CAISVGTANSPLHF
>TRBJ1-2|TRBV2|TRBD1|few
TGTGCCAGCAACCCGGACAGGCTCTATGGCTACACCTTC
CASNPDRLYGYTF
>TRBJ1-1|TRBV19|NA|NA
TGTGCCAGTAGTGCAATTAGGGGCACTGAAGCTTTCTTT
CASSAIRGTEAFF
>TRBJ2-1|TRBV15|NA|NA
TGTGCCACCAGCAGAGTTGGTTTGAGCTCCTACAATGAGCAGTTCTTC
CATSRVGLSSYNEQFF
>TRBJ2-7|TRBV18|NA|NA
TGTGCCAGCGCCCAGGGGCCCTACGAGCAGTACTTC
CASAQGPYEQYF
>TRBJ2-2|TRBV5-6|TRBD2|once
TGTGCCAGCAGCAGGCCACGGACTAGCGGGACCGGGGAGCTGTTTTTT
CASSRPRTSGTGELFF
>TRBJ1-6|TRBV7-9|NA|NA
TGTGCCAGCAGCTTAGCAGCAACAGGACGCGGGGACTATAATTCACCCCTCCACTTT
CASSLAATGRGDYNSPLHF
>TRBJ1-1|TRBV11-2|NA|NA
TGTGCCAGCAGCCCCTGGACGGGGAACACTGAAGCTTTCTTT
CASSPWTGNTEAFF
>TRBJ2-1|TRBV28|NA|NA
TGTGCCAGCAGTTTGCGCGCGGATGAGCAGTTCTTC
CASSLRADEQFF
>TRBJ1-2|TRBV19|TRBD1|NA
TGTGCCAGTACACTCCGACAGGGTTTGGGTGGCTACACCTTC
CASTLRQGLGGYTF
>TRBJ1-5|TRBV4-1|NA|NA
TGCGCCAGCAGCCCCGGACACTGGGGACGTCAGGGCAATCAGCCCCAGCATTTT
CASSPGHWGRQGNQPQHF
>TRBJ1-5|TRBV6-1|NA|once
TGTGCCAGCAGTGAAGCGTCTGCTTTCAGCAATCAGCCCCAGCATTTT
CASSEASAFSNQPQHF
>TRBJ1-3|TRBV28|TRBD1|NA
TGTGCCAGCAGTACGACAGGGACTGGAAACACCATATATTTT
CASSTTGTGNTIYF
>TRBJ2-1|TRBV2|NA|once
TGTGCCAGCAGTGTGGGTCGGGGCCTATACAATGAGCAGTTCTTC
CASSVGRGLYNEQFF
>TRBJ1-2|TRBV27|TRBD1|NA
TGTGCCAGCAGTTGGGGACAGGGCCGTTCGGGCTACACCTTC
CASSWGQGRSGYTF
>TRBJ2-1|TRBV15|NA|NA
TGTGCCACCAGCAGAGATAGCGAACACCGGCAGTTCTTC
CATSRDSEHRQFF
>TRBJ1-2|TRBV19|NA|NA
TGTGCCAGTAGTACCTCGGCCGCTACCGTCCGTTCTAACTATGGCTACACCTTC
CASSTSAATVRSNYGYTF